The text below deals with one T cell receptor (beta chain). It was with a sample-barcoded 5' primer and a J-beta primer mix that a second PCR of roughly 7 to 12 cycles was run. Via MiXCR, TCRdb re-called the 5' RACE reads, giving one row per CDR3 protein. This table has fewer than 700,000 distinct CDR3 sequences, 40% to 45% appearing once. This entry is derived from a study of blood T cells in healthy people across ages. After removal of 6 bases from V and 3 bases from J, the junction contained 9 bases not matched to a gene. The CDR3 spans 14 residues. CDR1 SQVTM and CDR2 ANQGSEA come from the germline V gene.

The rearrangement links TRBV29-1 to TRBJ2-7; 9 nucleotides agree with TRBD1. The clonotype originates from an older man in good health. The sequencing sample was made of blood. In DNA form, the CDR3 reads TGCAGCGTCGACACCGGGACAGGGATCTACGAGCAGTACTTC. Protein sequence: CSVDTGTGIYEQYF.